Listed here are 14 T cell receptor beta chains from one sample, sequenced in a study of CD8 T cells in Susac syndrome. Reverse transcription of roughly 0.5 to 1 ug RNA was performed with random hexamers. TCRdb re-derived calls from the immunoSEQ multiplex PCR reads in MiXCR, one entry per CDR3 protein. The sample has 70,000 to 100,000 distinct CDR3 sequences, 85% to 95% seen once. The specimen was CD8+ T cells from PBMCs. These receptors all stem from a human donor in good health.

This chain connects TRBV12-3 or TRBV12-4 to TRBJ2-7; D remains unclear. Trimming cost V 5 bases and J 9 bases, with 14 bases left between them. The CDR3 spans 12 residues. The CDR3 sequence: CASSPAPPVQYF. CDR3 nucleotide sequence: TGTGCCAGCAGTCCCGCTCCTCCGGTGCAGTACTTC.

This CDR3 is CSVERSDNTEAFF. The DNA for the CDR3 is TGCAGCGTTGAACGCTCTGATAACACTGAAGCTTTCTTT. The rearrangement joins TRBV29-1 to TRBJ1-1; D not certain. Germline V CDR1 and CDR2: SQVTM, ANQGSEA. The ends were cut back, 2 bases at V and 2 bases at J, with 9 bases in the middle. CDR3 length: 13 residues. Looking up the rest from reference TRBV29-1 and TRBJ1-1 gives the full variable domain: SAVISQKPSRDICQRGTSLTIQCQVDSQVTMMFWYRQQPGQSLTLIATANQGSEATYESGFVIDKFPISRPNLTFSTLTVSNMSPEDSSIYLCSVERSDNTEAFFGQGTRLTVV.

The chain has TRBV28 and TRBJ1-1, with D tentatively TRBD1 (5 bases). Germline V gene lookup returns CDR1 MDHEN and CDR2 SYDVKM. V lost 3 bases and J lost 8, with 7 bases in between. There are 11 residues in the CDR3. CDR3 in DNA: TGTGCCAGCAGTTTGAAGGGGGAAGCTTTCTTT. Encoded protein: CASSLKGEAFF.

The chain carries TRBV30 and TRBJ2-7; TRBD2 is a possible D gene (6 bases). Trimming took off 3 bases at V and 3 bases at J, with 15 bases between the two ends. This CDR3 has 14 amino acids. CDR1 is GTSNPN and CDR2 is SVGIG in the germline V gene (reference sequence). The DNA for the CDR3 is TGTGCCTGGAGCCGGGACTCGCTACTCTACGAGCAGTACTTC. This codes for CAWSRDSLLYEQYF.

V usage is TRBV10-3 and J usage is TRBJ2-1, with unresolved D. From germline, CDR1 is ENHRY and CDR2 SYGVKD. This CDR3 contains 14 residues. V was trimmed by 2 bases and J by 3 bases, leaving 8 bases between them. DNA of the CDR3: TGTGCCATCAGTGAGAAGGTCAGCTACAATGAGCAGTTCTTC. Protein sequence: CAISEKVSYNEQFF.

This clonotype was seen just once. The chain combines TRBV3-1 with TRBJ1-1, with D possibly being TRBD1 (5 bases). This CDR3 spans 14 amino acids. Trimming pared 4 bases from V and 5 bases from J, leaving 14 bases between. Looked up from germline, CDR1 is LGHDT and CDR2 is YNNKEL (reference sequence). DNA of the CDR3: TGTGCCAGCAGCCCCGATTGGGGGGGGACTGAAGCTTTCTTT. It codes for CASSPDWGGTEAFF.

This rearrangement joins TRBV29-1 to TRBJ2-2; 7 nucleotides line up with TRBD2. Germline CDR1 and CDR2: SQVTM and ANQGSEA. The CDR3 totals 16 residues. J lost 4 bases, V lost 7 bases, and 15 bases had no gene match. The CDR3 protein is CSAWALAGGSTGELFF. The CDR3 DNA is TGCAGCGCGTGGGCCTTAGCGGGCGGTAGCACCGGGGAGCTGTTTTTT.

The gene calls are TRBV7-3 and TRBJ2-1; possible D gene TRBD2, 5 bases. The CDR3 contains 15 residues. Trimming removed 7 bases at V and 1 base at J, with 14 bases between. Per the germline V gene, CDR1 is SGHTA and CDR2 is FQGTGA. This CDR3 reads CASTNPRGSYNEQFF. The CDR3 coding sequence is TGTGCCAGCACCAACCCCCGGGGTTCCTACAATGAGCAGTTCTTC.

The genes are TRBV12-3 or TRBV12-4 and TRBJ2-1; the D gene is possibly TRBD1 (5 bases). Trimming shortened V by 6 bases and J by 4 bases, and 16 bases separated the two germline ends. The CDR3 covers 15 residues. CDR3 sequence (DNA): TGTGCCAGCAGCCAGACAGATATCCGTTACAATGAGCAGTTCTTC. The encoded protein is CASSQTDIRYNEQFF.

The chain's CDR3 is CASSRSSNQPQHF. The CDR3 DNA reads TGTGCCAGCAGTCGGAGTAGCAATCAGCCCCAGCATTTT. This chain links TRBV27 with TRBJ1-5; D not certain. CDR3 length: 13 amino acids. V lost 5 bases to trimming and J lost 0 bases, with 5 bases between them. The germline CDR1 and CDR2 sequences are MNHEY and SMNVEV (reference sequence).

The rearrangement links TRBV2 to TRBJ1-5; no clear D gene. This CDR3 contains 14 residues. Per the germline V gene, CDR1 is SNHLY and CDR2 is FYNNEI. The V gene lost 8 bases and the J gene lost 2 bases, with 13 bases spanning the gap. CDR3 nucleotide sequence: TGTGCCAGCCAAGACCGGCAAGGCAATCAGCCCCAGCATTTT. Its translation: CASQDRQGNQPQHF.

The chain joins TRBV9 to TRBJ2-5; D is undetermined. The CDR3 extends over 15 amino acids. Trimming stripped 0 bases from V and 4 bases from J, with 13 bases between. Germline V gene sequence: CDR1 SGDLS, CDR2 YYNGEE. CDR3 amino acids: CASSVGQDPRETQYF. CDR3 DNA: TGTGCCAGCAGCGTAGGTCAGGACCCTAGAGAGACCCAGTACTTC.

The chain links TRBV5-1 to TRBJ2-7; the D gene is possibly TRBD1 (6 bases). The V end lost 4 bases, the J end lost 2 bases, and 19 bases lay between the germline ends. CDR1 and CDR2 from the germline V gene are SGHRS and YFSETQ. The CDR3 is 16 residues long. Written as DNA, the CDR3 is TGCGCCAGCAGCCCAAAACCGGGACATAAGGCCTACGAGCAGTACTTC. This sequence encodes CASSPKPGHKAYEQYF.

J is TRBJ2-3 and V is TRBV7-3, with D tentatively TRBD2 (5 bases). Germline lookup yields CDR1 SGHTA and CDR2 FQGTGA. This CDR3 spans 13 amino acids. Trimming removed 2 bases from V and 6 bases from J, with 9 bases in between. CDR3 DNA sequence: TGTGCCAGCAGCTTAGCGGGCCCCGATACGCAGTATTTT. It translates to CASSLAGPDTQYF.